This T cell receptor (beta chain) was observed in a study of T cells after yellow fever vaccination. Study as a whole: When fractions had low cell numbers, they were prepared with SMART-Seq v4 Ultra Low Input. Whole-study results and caveats: Reappearance after the booster was observed for most primary-vaccination clones (96% CD4, roughly 88% CD8). Highly abundant clonotypes carried over from the bulk population could end up in FACS-sorted repertoires as contaminants.

This clonotype was counted a few times. Its antigen is undetermined. They built TCR cDNA with 5'RACE template switching, a step that put in a universal primer site and UMIs. A single record per CDR3 protein comes from TCRdb applying MiXCR to the 5' RACE reads. The sample includes approximately 510,000 distinct CDR3 sequences, less than 25% of them seen just once. CDR1 and CDR2 from the germline V gene are DFQATT and SNEGSKA (reference sequence). J lost 4 bases, V lost 0 bases, and 8 bases had no gene match. The CDR3 contains 15 residues. The receptor was derived from a man younger than 35 who received the YFV17D yellow fever vaccine. The source was PBMCs, collected approximately 20 days after the first yellow fever vaccination. The V gene is TRBV20-1, the J gene TRBJ1-2; 7 bases match TRBD1. The CDR3 nucleotides are TGCAGTGCTAGAGACTGGAGCGGGACAGTCTATGGCTACACCTTC. It is translated as CSARDWSGTVYGYTF.